Below, 14 T cell receptor beta chains from the same sample are listed, as sequenced in a study of blood T cell repertoires in COVID-19. TCRdb keeps only in-frame clones here, not all; method: immunoSEQ multiplex PCR. The sample yields 270,000 or so clones, around 85% seen once. What was sequenced was peripheral blood. The origin of the receptors is a human donor with COVID-19, enrolled during active disease. The donor label of this sample is uncertain.

This clone was detected only once. The gene calls are TRBV10-1 and TRBJ1-1, with a weak D call TRBD1 (6 bases). The V end was cut by 0 bases, the J end by 8 bases, with 13 bases between. The CDR3 covers 14 residues. The germline V gene has CDR1 WNHNN and CDR2 SYGVQD (reference sequence). The CDR3 loop reads CASSESQGQVEAFF. CDR3 nucleotides: TGCGCCAGCAGTGAGTCACAGGGACAAGTAGAAGCTTTCTTT.

The genes are TRBV28 and TRBJ2-7, with unresolved D. The CDR3 runs 13 residues. The germline V gene encodes CDR1 MDHEN and CDR2 SYDVKM. The germline V and J ends were trimmed by 3 bases and 1 base, with 7 bases remaining between them. The CDR3 DNA is TGTGCCAGCAGTTTGTACACATCCTACGAGCAGTACTTC. It translates to CASSLYTSYEQYF.

The CDR3 loop is CASNDSPTPYEQYF. The CDR3 nucleotides are TGTGCCAGCAATGACTCCCCAACTCCCTACGAGCAGTACTTC. The J gene is TRBJ2-7, the V gene TRBV6-5, with no clear D. The V gene lost 7 bases and the J gene lost 2 bases, with 15 bases spanning the gap. Germline CDR1 is MNHEY and CDR2 is SVGAGI. The CDR3 runs to 14 residues.

The chain recombines TRBV27 with TRBJ2-3; 15 positions agree with TRBD2. The CDR3 consists of 19 residues. V was pared by 5 bases and J by 3 bases, with 12 bases of the junction left unmatched. Germline values: CDR1 MNHEY, CDR2 SMNVEV (reference sequence). The CDR3: CASSPWTSGRAGATDTQYF. CDR3 nucleotide sequence: TGTGCCAGCAGTCCCTGGACTAGCGGGAGGGCCGGAGCGACAGATACGCAGTATTTT.

V gene TRBV3-1 (or the pseudogene TRBV3-2) combines with J gene TRBJ2-7; TRBD1 might be the D (6 bases). V was cut by 2 bases and J by 2 bases, with 7 bases left in between. CDR1 LGHDT and CDR2 YNNKEL come from the germline V gene (reference sequence). The CDR3 is 13 residues long. DNA for the CDR3: TGTGCCAGCAGCCAAAACAGGGCCTACGAGCAGTACTTC. Protein product: CASSQNRAYEQYF.

CDR3 nucleotide sequence: TGTGCCAGCAGCGACGGACTAGCGGGTTGGTCGTCCTACAATGAGCAGTTCTTC. This codes for CASSDGLAGWSSYNEQFF. V gene TRBV9 combines with J gene TRBJ2-1, with TRBD2 matching over 11 bases. The CDR3 sequence is 18 residues long. Germline CDR1 reads SGDLS; CDR2 reads YYNGEE. After removal of 3 bases from V and 1 base from J, the junction contained 9 bases not matched to a gene. The entire variable domain, with the rest obtained from reference TRBV9 and TRBJ2-1, is as follows: DSGVTQTPKHLITATGQRVTLRCSPRSGDLSVYWYQQSLDQGLQFLIQYYNGEERAKGNILERFSAQQFPDLHSELNLSSLELGDSALYFCASSDGLAGWSSYNEQFFGPGTRLTVL.

As to this clone: Different DNA sequences within this sample yield the same CDR3. This chain connects TRBV28 to TRBJ1-3, with TRBD1 as a possible D gene (6 bases). V was clipped by 5 bases and J by 0 bases, with 11 bases between them. The V gene's germline CDR1 is MDHEN and CDR2 SYDVKM. The CDR3 loop spans 15 amino acids. In nucleotides, the CDR3 is TGTGCCAGCAGTCCTGGGGGCAGCTCTGGAAACACCATATATTTT. Protein product: CASSPGGSSGNTIYF.

This chain joins TRBV14 and TRBJ1-4; 11 bases are a match to TRBD1. The germline CDR1 and CDR2 sequences are SGHDN and FVKESK. With 4 bases clipped from V and 7 bases from J, the junction kept 2 bases outside the gene matches. The CDR3 consists of 14 residues. CDR3 DNA: TGTGCCAGCAGCCCGGGACAGGGGGGTGAAAAACTGTTTTTT. It encodes CASSPGQGGEKLFF.

The genes are TRBV9 and TRBJ2-3; 9 positions agree with TRBD2. J lost 2 bases, V lost 4 bases, and 8 bases had no gene match. This CDR3 has 16 amino acids. Looked up from germline, CDR1 is SGDLS and CDR2 is YYNGEE. The CDR3 DNA follows: TGTGCCAGCAGCTATGTTGGGACTAGCCTCACAGATACGCAGTATTTT. It is translated as CASSYVGTSLTDTQYF. The variable domain in full, with the rest retrieved from reference TRBV9 and TRBJ2-3, is DSGVTQTPKHLITATGQRVTLRCSPRSGDLSVYWYQQSLDQGLQFLIQYYNGEERAKGNILERFSAQQFPDLHSELNLSSLELGDSALYFCASSYVGTSLTDTQYFGPGTRLTVL.

The chain carries TRBV7-2 and TRBJ1-2, with 7 nucleotides matching TRBD1. Germline values: CDR1 SGHTA, CDR2 FQGNSA. The CDR3 is 13 amino acids. J was trimmed by 4 bases and V by 7 bases; bases with no gene match: 6. Here the CDR3 DNA reads TGTGCCAGCACCGTGGACAGGCTCTATGGCTACACCTTC. This translates into CASTVDRLYGYTF.

The rearrangement uses TRBV7-2 and TRBJ2-3, with 9 positions matching TRBD1. CDR3 length: 18 residues. CDR1 is SGHTA and CDR2 is FQGNSA in the germline V gene. With 1 base clipped from V and 1 base from J, the junction kept 9 bases outside the gene matches. The CDR3 here is CASSLGTPGQGGTDTQYF. The CDR3 coding sequence is TGTGCCAGCAGCTTAGGGACCCCGGGACAGGGAGGCACAGATACGCAGTATTTT.

The V call is TRBV19, the J call TRBJ2-6; possibly TRBD1 for D (7 bases). Germline V gene sequence: CDR1 LNHDA, CDR2 SQIVND (reference sequence). The V and J ends lost 8 bases and 0 bases respectively, with 23 bases between them. The CDR3 consists of 19 residues. The CDR3: CASRGTDDKKSSGANVLTF. CDR3 nucleotide sequence: TGTGCCAGTCGCGGGACAGATGATAAAAAAAGCTCTGGGGCCAACGTCCTGACTTTC.

The table lists this clone with a count of one. The chain joins TRBV7-2 to TRBJ1-1; no reliable D call. The germline V gene has CDR1 SGHTA and CDR2 FQGNSA. V was cut by 7 bases and J by 3 bases, with 24 bases left in between. The CDR3 contains 17 residues. The DNA of the CDR3 is TGTGCCAGCAACCCCCCAGCCCCGGGCCTGCGGGACACTGAAGCTTTCTTT. Translating it yields CASNPPAPGLRDTEAFF.

The chain uses TRBV11-3 and TRBJ2-1; 7 nucleotides agree with TRBD2. CDR3 length equals 15 residues. Germline V gene sequence: CDR1 SGHNT, CDR2 YENEEA. Losses at the gene ends were 5 bases for V and 9 bases for J; bases not matched to a gene: 13. In nucleotides, the CDR3 is TGTGCCAGCAGCCTGACTAGATCCCCGGGGGGTGAGCAGTTCTTC. Amino acid sequence: CASSLTRSPGGEQFF.